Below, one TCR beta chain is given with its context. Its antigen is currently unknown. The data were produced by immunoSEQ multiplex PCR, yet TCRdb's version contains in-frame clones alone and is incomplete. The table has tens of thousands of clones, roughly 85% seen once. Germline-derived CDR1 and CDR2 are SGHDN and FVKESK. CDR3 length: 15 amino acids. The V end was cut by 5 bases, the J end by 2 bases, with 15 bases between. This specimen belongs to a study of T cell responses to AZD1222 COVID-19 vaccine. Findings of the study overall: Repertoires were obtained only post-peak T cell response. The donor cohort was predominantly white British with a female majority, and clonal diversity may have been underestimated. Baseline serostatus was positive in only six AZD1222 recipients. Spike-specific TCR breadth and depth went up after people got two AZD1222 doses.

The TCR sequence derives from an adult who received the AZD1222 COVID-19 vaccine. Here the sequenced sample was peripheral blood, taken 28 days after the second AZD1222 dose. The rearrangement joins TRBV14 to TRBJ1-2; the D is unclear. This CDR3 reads CASSLHRDWNYGYTF. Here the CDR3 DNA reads TGTGCCAGCAGCTTACATAGGGATTGGAACTATGGCTACACCTTC.